The source of this T cell receptor beta chain is a study of blood T cell repertoires in COVID-19. Background on the study: Sources were T cells, B-cell-depleted T cells, or PBMCs; the material itself was cDNA or gDNA.

Method: immunoSEQ multiplex PCR; TCRdb's copy keeps in-frame clones and lacks some. The table records about 350,000 clones, 88% of them present only once. The junction had 5 bases not matched to a gene; V was cut back by 0 bases and J by 1 base. The CDR3 has 16 amino acids. The germline CDR1 and CDR2 sequences are SGHAT and FQNNGV. The origin of this receptor is a woman in her twenties or thirties who had been exposed to COVID-19. This chain joins TRBV11-2 and TRBJ2-5; 7 bases agree with TRBD2. Sequenced sample: PBMCs or T cells enriched from blood (not recorded which). This chain's CDR3 is CASSLEAGVGQETQYF. The DNA of the CDR3 is TGTGCCAGCAGCTTAGAGGCGGGAGTGGGCCAAGAGACCCAGTACTTC.